Following are 14 T cell receptor beta chains from one sample sequenced in a study of vaccination and CD4 T cells after COVID-19. Which antigens these TCRs recognize remains unknown. Once obtained from cultured CD4+ T cells, the DNA was sequenced using the Oncomine TCR Beta short-read assay. TCRdb ran MiXCR on the PCR reads and lists one entry per CDR3 protein. The sample has about 20,000 distinct CDR3 sequences, approximately 29% seen once. The treatment denotes: approximately nine-day PBMC culture with coronavirus spike peptide pools or control peptides (ViraFEST assay). The material sequenced was cultured CD4+ T cells from blood. Receptors were obtained from a human donor with COVID-19.

There are a few counts of this clonotype. The chain recombines TRBV7-2 with TRBJ1-6; tentatively, D is TRBD1 (5 bases). The V end lost 5 bases, the J end lost 7 bases, and 18 bases lay between the germline ends. The CDR3 contains 16 residues. CDR1 and CDR2 from the germline V gene are SGHTA and FQGNSA. DNA for the CDR3: TGTGCCAGCAGCCCAGTCCCCGAGGGGCGGAATTCACCCCTCCACTTT. Protein sequence: CASSPVPEGRNSPLHF.

V and J are TRBV28 and TRBJ1-2; TRBD1 might be the D (5 bases). From germline, CDR1 is MDHEN and CDR2 SYDVKM. The CDR3 is made up of 13 amino acids. Deletions cut 6 bases from V and 5 bases from J, with 13 bases between. CDR3 loop: CASRRGREYGYTF. The CDR3 bases are TGTGCCAGCAGGCGGGGCAGGGAGTATGGCTACACCTTC.

The V call is TRBV19, the J call TRBJ1-1; D is unclear. The ends were cut back, 7 bases at V and 7 bases at J, with 13 bases in the middle. The CDR3 covers 12 residues. Germline loops: CDR1 LNHDA, CDR2 SQIVND (reference sequence). The CDR3 DNA reads as TGTGCCAGTATCGCGATCCGGGGTGAAGCTTTCTTT. Translation gives CASIAIRGEAFF. Looking up the rest from reference TRBV19 and TRBJ1-1 gives the full variable domain: DGGITQSPKYLFRKEGQNVTLSCEQNLNHDAMYWYRQDPGQGLRLIYYSQIVNDFQKGDIAEGYSVSREKKESFPLTVTSAQKNPTAFYLCASIAIRGEAFFGQGTRLTVV.

The chain employs TRBV10-3 and TRBJ2-1, with 10 bases fitting TRBD1. V gave up 4 bases and J gave up 7 bases; unmatched junction bases: 4. From germline, CDR1 is ENHRY and CDR2 SYGVKD. The CDR3 sequence is 14 residues long. The CDR3 region is CAISGGTGENEQFF. CDR3 coding DNA: TGTGCCATCAGTGGGGGGACAGGGGAGAATGAGCAGTTCTTC.

In this sample, this clonotype turned up a few times. The chain is built from TRBV30 and TRBJ1-5; D call uncertain. Germline CDR1 GTSNPN, CDR2 SVGIG (reference sequence). The V end lost 1 base, the J end lost 7 bases, and 14 bases lay between the germline ends. The CDR3 has 14 amino acids. The CDR3 nucleotides read TGTGCCTGGAGTGGGGCGTCCGGTTCCCAGCCCCAGCATTTT. It encodes CAWSGASGSQPQHF.

The V and J genes are TRBV7-2 and TRBJ2-5; 10 nucleotides match TRBD1. V lost 5 bases to trimming and J lost 7 bases; unmatched junction nucleotides: 7. Germline-derived CDR1 and CDR2 are SGHTA and FQGNSA. The CDR3 has 14 residues. CDR3 coding DNA: TGTGCCAGCAGCCCCGGGACAGGGGAGTTGACCCAGTACTTC. Its translation: CASSPGTGELTQYF.

This clonotype was picked up a small number of times. The J gene is TRBJ1-1, the V gene TRBV19; tentative D call: TRBD1 (5 bases). The CDR3 contains 17 residues. The germline V gene encodes CDR1 LNHDA and CDR2 SQIVND (reference sequence). V gave up 5 bases and J gave up 1 base, with 20 bases separating them. CDR3 region: CASSSPGEVLPNTEAFF. The CDR3 DNA sequence: TGTGCCAGTAGTTCACCGGGGGAGGTCCTTCCGAACACTGAAGCTTTCTTT.

The chain couples TRBV20-1 to TRBJ2-7, with 8 bases matching TRBD1. V was clipped by 5 bases and J by 5 bases; unmatched bases: 14. The CDR3 loop spans 15 amino acids. CDR1 DFQATT and CDR2 SNEGSKA come from the germline V gene (reference sequence). CDR3: CSASQGPGGSDEQYF. In DNA form, the CDR3 reads TGCAGTGCTTCCCAAGGTCCAGGGGGCAGCGACGAGCAGTACTTC.

The chain joins TRBV5-1 to TRBJ1-2; D ambiguous. CDR1 and CDR2 (germline): SGHRS, YFSETQ. Trimming took 4 bases from V and 6 from J, leaving 7 bases between them. CDR3 length: 11 residues. The CDR3 DNA reads TGCGCCAGCAGCGATGGAGATGGCTACACCTTC. Its translation is CASSDGDGYTF.

The rearrangement uses TRBV2 and TRBJ1-5; D possibly corresponds to TRBD1 (6 bases). This CDR3 region has 15 residues. From germline, CDR1 is SNHLY and CDR2 FYNNEI. Between the trimmed V and J ends, which lost 4 bases and 4 bases, there was a span of 14 bases. CDR3 in DNA: TGTGCCAGCAGTGGGGTGCGGGGGCAAAATCAGCCCCAGCATTTT. Its translation is CASSGVRGQNQPQHF.

CDR3 DNA: TGTGCCAGCAGCTTTTCGTCTCTAGCGGGGGCCGGGGAGCTGTTTTTT. Its protein product is CASSFSSLAGAGELFF. The V gene is TRBV5-6, the J gene TRBJ2-2; 10 bases align to TRBD2. Germline assignment: CDR1 SGHDT and CDR2 YYEEEE. The CDR3 has 16 residues. After removal of 2 bases from V and 6 bases from J, the junction contained 7 bases not matched to a gene.

This clonotype is termed medium-sized. J is TRBJ1-2 and V is TRBV20-1; a possible D gene is TRBD1 (5 bases). V was pared by 1 base and J by 4 bases, with 19 bases between. Germline CDR1 and CDR2: DFQATT and SNEGSKA (reference sequence). This CDR3 contains 16 residues. The CDR3 coding sequence is TGCAGTGCTAGAGGGGCGACAGCAAAAAGTCCCTATGGCTACACCTTC. Translation gives CSARGATAKSPYGYTF.

The chain links TRBV7-8 to TRBJ1-5, with TRBD1 as a possible D gene (5 bases). The CDR3 is made up of 17 amino acids. Trimming pared 1 base from V and 3 bases from J, leaving 16 bases between. CDR1 is SGHVS, CDR2 FQNEAQ, per germline. The CDR3 is CASSLVRLGQDNQPQHF. In nucleotides, the CDR3 is TGTGCCAGCAGCTTAGTTCGTTTGGGGCAGGACAATCAGCCCCAGCATTTT.

CDR3 sequence (DNA): TGCAGCGTTGATACGGGGAGAACCACAGATACGCAGTATTTT. Translated: CSVDTGRTTDTQYF. V gene TRBV29-1 combines with J gene TRBJ2-3; possibly TRBD2 for D (5 bases). V was trimmed by 3 bases and J by 2 bases, leaving 12 bases between them. The CDR3 contains 14 residues. Germline CDR1 is SQVTM and CDR2 is ANQGSEA.